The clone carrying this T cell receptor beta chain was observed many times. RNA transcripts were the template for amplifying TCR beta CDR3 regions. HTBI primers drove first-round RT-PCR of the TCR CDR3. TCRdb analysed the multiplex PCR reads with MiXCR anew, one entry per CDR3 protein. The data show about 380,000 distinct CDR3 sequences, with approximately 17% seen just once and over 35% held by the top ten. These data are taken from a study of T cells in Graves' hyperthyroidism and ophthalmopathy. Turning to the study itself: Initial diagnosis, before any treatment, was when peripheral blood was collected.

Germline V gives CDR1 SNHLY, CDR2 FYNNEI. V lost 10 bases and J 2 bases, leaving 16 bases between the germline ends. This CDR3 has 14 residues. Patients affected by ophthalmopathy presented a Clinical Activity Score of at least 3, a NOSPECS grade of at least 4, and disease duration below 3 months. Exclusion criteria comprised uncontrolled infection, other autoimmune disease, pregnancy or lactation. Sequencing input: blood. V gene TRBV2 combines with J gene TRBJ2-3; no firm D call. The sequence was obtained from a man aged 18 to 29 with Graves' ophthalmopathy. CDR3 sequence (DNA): TGTGCCATCCAGCTTGGGAAGTCCACAGATACGCAGTATTTT. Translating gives CAIQLGKSTDTQYF.